The 24 T cell receptor beta chains below come from one sample, sequenced in a study of blood T cell repertoires in COVID-19. Profiling relied on immunoSEQ multiplex PCR, and the TCRdb table lists in-frame clones only, not all of them. The data contain around 340,000 clones, about nine tenths of them singletons. What was sequenced was PBMCs or T cells enriched from blood (not recorded which). These receptors all stem from a woman aged 30 to 39 who had been exposed to COVID-19.

The chain joins TRBV25-1 to TRBJ1-2; possibly TRBD1 for D (5 bases). CDR1 and CDR2 (germline): MGHDK, SYGVNS. V lost 8 bases and J 2 bases, leaving 9 bases between the germline ends. This CDR3 spans 12 amino acids. CDR3 nucleotide sequence: TGTGCCAGCCGGGGGGTAAACTATGGCTACACCTTC. This codes for CASRGVNYGYTF.

The CDR3 protein is CASSLTIPGYGYTF. The CDR3 DNA is TGTGCCAGCAGTTTGACTATCCCGGGGTATGGCTACACCTTC. The gene calls are TRBV27 and TRBJ1-2; D gene unclear. V was shortened by 3 bases and J by 5 bases, with 13 bases between the two germline ends. Germline CDR1 and CDR2: MNHEY and SMNVEV (reference sequence). CDR3 length: 14 amino acids.

The J gene is TRBJ2-1, the V gene TRBV24-1, with 10 bases matching TRBD2. Germline trimming cut 4 bases from V and 15 bases from J; bases unmatched to any gene: 11. The CDR3 is made up of 14 amino acids. Germline CDR1 reads KGHDR; CDR2 reads SFDVKD. CDR3 sequence (DNA): TGTGCCACCAGTGAGGCTAGCGGGAGCCCCTTGCCGTTCTTC. Translated: CATSEASGSPLPFF.

This chain joins TRBV28 and TRBJ1-2; TRBD1 matches 7 bases. The CDR3 runs to 14 residues. CDR1 is MDHEN and CDR2 is SYDVKM in the germline V gene. Trimming at V came to 3 bases and at J to 6 bases, leaving 7 bases not matched to a gene. The CDR3 DNA is TGTGCCAGCAGTTTGGGGGCAGGGGGAAATGGCTACACCTTC. Translated: CASSLGAGGNGYTF.

The gene calls are TRBV30 and TRBJ2-7, with 8 bases that match TRBD1. Per germline, CDR1 GTSNPN and CDR2 SVGIG (reference sequence). The ends lost 4 bases at V and 7 bases at J; junction bases unmatched: 12. The CDR3 loop spans 14 amino acids. CDR3 DNA sequence: TGTGCCTGGATGAGGTTCCAGGGGGCATGGGAGCAGTACTTC. Its protein product is CAWMRFQGAWEQYF.

This clone was observed a few times. V and J are TRBV10-1 and TRBJ1-1; the match to TRBD1 covers 10 bases. The CDR3 covers 16 residues. Per the germline V gene, CDR1 is WNHNN and CDR2 is SYGVQD (reference sequence). V was clipped by 6 bases and J by 4 bases; unmatched bases: 11. CDR3 DNA: TGCGCCAGCAGCTATACCCGGGACAGGGGTGTCACTGAAGCTTTCTTT. Residues: CASSYTRDRGVTEAFF.

The chain couples TRBV15 to TRBJ1-1; TRBD1 is a possible D gene (6 bases). Trimming stripped 1 base from V and 6 bases from J, with 12 bases between. Germline V CDR1 and CDR2: LNHNV, YYDKDF (reference sequence). This CDR3 contains 14 residues. CDR3 amino acids: CATSRGTGLAEAFF. The CDR3, as DNA: TGTGCCACCAGCAGAGGCACAGGGCTCGCTGAAGCTTTCTTT.

This chain links TRBV5-4 with TRBJ1-3, with 8 bases fitting TRBD1. CDR1 is SGHNT and CDR2 is YYREEE in the germline V gene (reference sequence). There are 14 residues in the CDR3. V was clipped by 7 bases and J by 4 bases; unmatched bases: 7. The CDR3 reads CASFNQGAGNTIYF. The CDR3 nucleotides are TGTGCCAGCTTCAATCAGGGGGCGGGAAACACCATATATTTT.

The chain combines TRBV12-3 or TRBV12-4 with TRBJ2-3; D unclear. Deletions cut 8 bases from V and 2 bases from J, with 11 bases between. The CDR3 consists of 13 residues. The CDR3 region has the DNA TGTGCCAGCTGTCGGTTACTCACAGATACGCAGTATTTT. It codes for CASCRLLTDTQYF.

J is TRBJ2-1 and V is TRBV7-3; a weak D match, TRBD1 (5 bases). V gave up 0 bases and J gave up 2 bases, with 8 bases separating them. This CDR3 is built from 15 residues. The germline V gene has CDR1 SGHTA and CDR2 FQGTGA. CDR3: CASSLTQGPYNEQFF. CDR3 DNA: TGTGCCAGCAGCTTAACCCAGGGCCCCTACAATGAGCAGTTCTTC.

The rearrangement uses TRBV4-1 and TRBJ2-4; 7 nucleotides match TRBD1. J was trimmed by 2 bases and V by 5 bases; bases with no gene match: 9. Germline values: CDR1 MGHRA, CDR2 YSYEKL. This CDR3 region has 16 residues. CDR3 loop: CASSSGGVVPKNIQYF. CDR3 coding DNA: TGCGCCAGCAGCTCAGGGGGAGTTGTGCCCAAAAACATTCAGTACTTC.

This chain links TRBV6-2 or TRBV6-3 with TRBJ2-2, with TRBD2 identical over 8 bases. With V trimmed by 2 bases and J by 1 base, 9 bases remained unmatched. Germline CDR1 is MNHEY and CDR2 is SVGEGT. The CDR3 contains 18 residues. This CDR3 is CASSYRSGLAVNTGELFF. The CDR3 bases are TGTGCCAGCAGTTACCGCAGTGGACTAGCTGTGAACACCGGGGAGCTGTTTTTT.

The chain joins TRBV11-2 to TRBJ2-5; possibly TRBD1 for D (6 bases). The germline V and J ends were trimmed by 5 bases and 2 bases, with 15 bases remaining between them. CDR3 size: 15 residues. In germline, CDR1 is SGHAT, CDR2 FQNNGV. CDR3 loop: CASSLGQSLQETQYF. The CDR3 DNA reads as TGTGCCAGCAGCCTAGGACAGAGCCTACAAGAGACCCAGTACTTC. Full variable domain (outside the CDR3, taken from reference TRBV11-2 and TRBJ2-5): EAGVAQSPRYKIIEKRQSVAFWCNPISGHATLYWYQQILGQGPKLLIQFQNNGVVDDSQLPKDRFSAERLKGVDSTLKIQPAKLEDSAVYLCASSLGQSLQETQYFGPGTRLLVL.

The rearrangement uses TRBV28 and TRBJ1-5, with D maybe TRBD1 (6 bases). This CDR3 has 16 amino acids. Per germline, CDR1 MDHEN and CDR2 SYDVKM. Trimming removed 2 bases at V and 0 bases at J, with 11 bases between. CDR3 protein: CASSLVAGDSNQPQHF. In DNA, the CDR3 is TGTGCCAGCAGTTTAGTAGCAGGGGATAGCAATCAGCCCCAGCATTTT.

The rearrangement links TRBV27 to TRBJ1-6; 8 nucleotides align to TRBD1. The V gene end was trimmed by 7 bases and the J gene end by 7 bases; junction bases not matched to a gene: 12. There are 16 residues in the CDR3. Germline V gene lookup returns CDR1 MNHEY and CDR2 SMNVEV (reference sequence). The CDR3 sequence is CASTGQGLFLNSPLHF. In nucleotides, the CDR3 is TGTGCCAGCACCGGACAGGGCCTGTTCTTAAATTCACCCCTCCACTTT.

This sequence joins TRBV6-1 and TRBJ1-2; no clear D gene. The CDR3 loop spans 13 amino acids. Trimming cost V 2 bases and J 2 bases, with 6 bases left between them. The V gene's germline CDR1 is MNHNS and CDR2 SASEGT. CDR3 protein: CASSEWENYGYTF. DNA of the CDR3: TGTGCCAGCAGTGAATGGGAGAACTATGGCTACACCTTC.

The chain uses TRBV2 and TRBJ1-3, with D possibly being TRBD1 (5 bases). The V end was cut by 4 bases, the J end by 1 base, with 11 bases between. Germline V gives CDR1 SNHLY, CDR2 FYNNEI. The CDR3 runs to 15 residues. CDR3 in amino acids: CASSGEGFSGNTIYF. CDR3 in DNA: TGTGCCAGCAGTGGGGAGGGGTTTTCTGGAAACACCATATATTTT.

This chain connects TRBV11-2 to TRBJ2-2, with no clear D. The V and J ends lost 3 bases and 6 bases respectively, with 5 bases between them. This CDR3 contains 12 residues. The germline CDR1 and CDR2 sequences are SGHAT and FQNNGV. The CDR3 loop reads CASSFSAGELFF. The CDR3 DNA sequence: TGTGCCAGCAGCTTTTCCGCCGGGGAGCTGTTTTTT.

This sequence joins TRBV28 and TRBJ1-2; D unresolved. The V and J ends lost 3 bases and 3 bases respectively, with 14 bases between them. The CDR3 runs 15 residues. Germline V CDR1 and CDR2: MDHEN, SYDVKM. DNA of the CDR3: TGTGCCAGCAGTTTTTGGTCAAGTGAGGACTATGGCTACACCTTC. Translating it yields CASSFWSSEDYGYTF.

The chain recombines TRBV4-2 with TRBJ2-5, with 7 bases lining up with TRBD2. The CDR3 sequence is 13 residues long. The V gene end was trimmed by 4 bases and the J gene end by 3 bases; junction bases not matched to a gene: 2. CDR1 is LGHNA, CDR2 YNFKEQ, per germline. This CDR3 reads CASSPGTKETQYF. CDR3 in DNA: TGTGCCAGCAGCCCGGGGACTAAAGAGACCCAGTACTTC.

V and J are TRBV5-4 and TRBJ2-1; 9 bases agree with TRBD2. Germline V CDR1 and CDR2: SGHNT, YYREEE (reference sequence). The CDR3 loop spans 17 amino acids. V shed 2 bases and J 6 bases; nucleotides not matched to a gene: 12. The CDR3 bases are TGTGCCAGCAGCTTTCCCGAAGCGGGACTAGCCGTCAATGAGCAGTTCTTC. Its protein product is CASSFPEAGLAVNEQFF.

Worth noting for this clone: A read error may explain this, as a much larger clone is one base away. The chain is built from TRBV2 and TRBJ1-2; tentatively, D is TRBD1 (5 bases). CDR1 and CDR2 (germline): SNHLY, FYNNEI. The CDR3 consists of 13 residues. The CDR3 protein is CVSSDRLFNGYTF. CDR3 in DNA: TGTGTCAGCAGTGACAGACTTTTTAATGGCTACACCTTC.

The rearrangement joins TRBV19 to TRBJ2-7; perhaps TRBD1 as D (5 bases). The V end was cut by 6 bases, the J end by 0 bases, with 12 bases between. The CDR3 totals 14 residues. Germline CDR1 is LNHDA and CDR2 is SQIVND (reference sequence). The CDR3 DNA follows: TGTGCCAGTAGCCGACAGATGAGCTCCTACGAGCAGTACTTC. Encoded protein: CASSRQMSSYEQYF.

The rearrangement uses TRBV6-6 and TRBJ2-1; 9 bases fit TRBD2. CDR1 and CDR2 from the germline V gene are MNHNY and SVGAGI (reference sequence). CDR3 length: 15 residues. V lost 5 bases and J lost 14; bases outside the gene matches: 16. CDR3 sequence reads: CASSARTSEGGSEFF. The CDR3, as DNA: TGTGCCAGCAGTGCCCGGACTAGCGAGGGGGGGTCGGAGTTCTTC.